This T cell receptor beta chain comes out of a study of blood T cell repertoires in COVID-19. Per the germline V gene, CDR1 is MNHEY and CDR2 is SVGAGI. The CDR3 is made up of 14 amino acids. After removal of 7 bases from V and 0 bases from J, the junction contained 2 bases not matched to a gene. As handled by the study authors: Amplification from reference gene primers served as the basis for estimated nucleated cell counts. TCRdb keeps only in-frame clones here, not all; method: immunoSEQ multiplex PCR. That table furnishes V, J and clone size, whereas the DNA furnished D and trimming. The repertoire has nearly 80,000 clones, around 90% of them found once; the top ten carry about 0.83%.

The sequenced sample consisted of peripheral blood. The genes are TRBV6-5 and TRBJ1-5; 8 bases agree with TRBD1. The source of this sequence is a woman older than 75 with acute or convalescent COVID-19. The CDR3 bases are TGTGCCAGCACGGACAGGGATAGCAATCAGCCCCAGCATTTT. Translated: CASTDRDSNQPQHF.